Following are 24 T cell receptor beta chains from one sample sequenced in a study of T cell responses to AZD1222 COVID-19 vaccine. TCRdb keeps only in-frame clones here, not all; method: immunoSEQ multiplex PCR. The top ten clones hold around 0.98% of a sample with some 130,000 clones, more than 75% of them seen once. Here the sequenced sample was peripheral blood, taken 28 days after the second AZD1222 dose. The receptors shown here come from an adult who received the AZD1222 COVID-19 vaccine.

This sequence joins TRBV28 and TRBJ2-3; weak D call: TRBD2 (5 bases). This CDR3 region has 12 residues. V shed 7 bases and J shed 3 bases, with 8 bases lying between them. Germline loops: CDR1 MDHEN, CDR2 SYDVKM. CDR3 amino acids: CASTSGTDTQYF. For the CDR3, the DNA is TGTGCCAGCACTTCGGGGACAGATACGCAGTATTTT.

The genes are TRBV9 and TRBJ1-3; tentative D call: TRBD1 (5 bases). Germline CDR1 reads SGDLS; CDR2 reads YYNGEE. Between the trimmed V and J ends, which lost 4 bases and 3 bases, there was a span of 14 bases. This CDR3 comprises 15 residues. CDR3 bases: TGTGCCAGCAGCAAAGGCGGGGCGGGTGGAAACACCATATATTTT. Encoded protein: CASSKGGAGGNTIYF. Using reference TRBV9 and TRBJ1-3 for the parts outside the CDR3, the full variable domain is DSGVTQTPKHLITATGQRVTLRCSPRSGDLSVYWYQQSLDQGLQFLIQYYNGEERAKGNILERFSAQQFPDLHSELNLSSLELGDSALYFCASSKGGAGGNTIYFGEGSWLTVV.

The chain recombines TRBV28 with TRBJ2-5, with D possibly matching TRBD2 (6 bases). Per the germline V gene, CDR1 is MDHEN and CDR2 is SYDVKM. Trimming took off 6 bases at V and 5 bases at J, with 22 bases between the two ends. This CDR3 region has 16 residues. CDR3 sequence: CASRESGLLGGETQYF. The CDR3, as DNA: TGTGCCAGCAGGGAGAGTGGACTACTAGGAGGGGAGACCCAGTACTTC.

This chain uses TRBV27 with TRBJ1-2; 9 nucleotides line up with TRBD1. This CDR3 is built from 14 residues. V shed 5 bases, J shed 6 bases, and the junction held 7 bases outside the gene matches. CDR1 and CDR2 from the germline V gene are MNHEY and SMNVEV (reference sequence). The chain's CDR3 is CASSPRQGVDGYTF. CDR3 sequence (DNA): TGTGCCAGCAGTCCCAGACAGGGGGTAGATGGCTACACCTTC.

The chain couples TRBV24-1 to TRBJ2-1; D call uncertain. This CDR3 is 14 amino acids long. Trimming stripped 2 bases from V and 6 bases from J, with 10 bases between. Germline V gene lookup returns CDR1 KGHDR and CDR2 SFDVKD. This CDR3 reads CATSDSIIGNEQFF. The CDR3 nucleotides read TGTGCCACCAGTGATTCCATAATCGGCAATGAGCAGTTCTTC.

This clone was picked up a small number of times. V and J are TRBV6-5 and TRBJ1-5, with no clear D. Trimming pared 0 bases from V and 7 bases from J, leaving 16 bases between. The CDR3 runs 16 residues. Germline V gives CDR1 MNHEY, CDR2 SVGAGI. The CDR3 DNA follows: TGTGCCAGCAGTTACTCCCATGGGAACCTTTGGCAGCCCCAGCATTTT. This sequence encodes CASSYSHGNLWQPQHF.

This chain connects TRBV24-1 to TRBJ1-2; D is unresolved. The CDR3 runs to 13 residues. V lost 3 bases and J lost 8, with 12 bases in between. Germline V gene sequence: CDR1 KGHDR, CDR2 SFDVKD. CDR3 nucleotide sequence: TGTGCCACCAGTGATGCCCGATTCCAAGGCTACACCTTC. Translation: CATSDARFQGYTF.

The chain has TRBV12-3 or TRBV12-4 and TRBJ2-1; D ambiguous. Trimming removed 10 bases from V and 4 bases from J, with 11 bases in between. This CDR3 has 12 residues. This CDR3 is CATTRAYNEQFF. In DNA, the CDR3 is TGTGCCACCACCCGGGCTTACAATGAGCAGTTCTTC.

The chain uses TRBV30 and TRBJ1-2, with 7 bases identical to TRBD1. CDR1 is GTSNPN and CDR2 is SVGIG in the germline V gene (reference sequence). V gave up 2 bases and J gave up 7 bases; unmatched junction bases: 19. The CDR3 covers 17 residues. CDR3 sequence: CAWSPPFTGALRSGYTF. CDR3 DNA sequence: TGTGCCTGGAGTCCCCCTTTTACAGGGGCCCTAAGGAGTGGCTACACCTTC.

The V and J genes are TRBV6-5 and TRBJ1-3; TRBD1 might be the D (5 bases). V was pared by 6 bases and J by 4 bases, with 13 bases between. The CDR3 has 14 amino acids. Per the germline V gene, CDR1 is MNHEY and CDR2 is SVGAGI. CDR3 protein: CASSNWDRGNTIYF. CDR3 DNA sequence: TGTGCCAGCAGCAATTGGGACCGAGGAAACACCATATATTTT.

The genes are TRBV19 and TRBJ2-7; tentatively, D is TRBD2 (7 bases). This CDR3 has 15 residues. The V gene's germline CDR1 is LNHDA and CDR2 SQIVND (reference sequence). Trimming took off 3 bases at V and 0 bases at J, with 12 bases between the two ends. The CDR3 nucleotides read TGTGCCAGTAGTATTCGGCGGGGGCCCTCCTACGAGCAGTACTTC. Translated, it gives CASSIRRGPSYEQYF.

The V call is TRBV27, the J call TRBJ1-5; possibly TRBD1 for D (5 bases). CDR1 and CDR2 (germline): MNHEY, SMNVEV (reference sequence). This CDR3 spans 16 amino acids. The V end lost 4 bases, the J end lost 0 bases, and 13 bases lay between the germline ends. CDR3 nucleotide sequence: TGTGCCAGCAGTTCCCTGGTAGGACATAGCAATCAGCCCCAGCATTTT. Translated, it gives CASSSLVGHSNQPQHF.

The chain employs TRBV4-1 and TRBJ2-1, with no clear D. This CDR3 comprises 14 residues. Trimming removed 7 bases from V and 0 bases from J, with 10 bases in between. CDR1 MGHRA and CDR2 YSYEKL come from the germline V gene. The CDR3 here is CASKDLRSYNEQFF. CDR3 sequence (DNA): TGCGCCAGCAAGGACCTGCGCTCCTACAATGAGCAGTTCTTC.

The table lists this clone with a few counts. The V and J genes are TRBV18 and TRBJ1-1; 7 bases match TRBD1. Per the germline V gene, CDR1 is KGHSH and CDR2 is LQKENI. The V gene end was trimmed by 8 bases and the J gene end by 0 bases; junction bases not matched to a gene: 6. The CDR3 spans 14 residues. DNA for the CDR3: TGTGCCAGCACAAAGACAGGGATGAACACTGAAGCTTTCTTT. Protein: CASTKTGMNTEAFF.

The chain is built from TRBV7-3 and TRBJ2-1; D remains ambiguous. Germline CDR1 reads SGHTA; CDR2 reads FQGTGA. V was pared by 1 base and J by 6 bases, with 16 bases between. The CDR3 covers 16 residues. For the CDR3, the DNA is TGTGCCAGCAGCTTAATCGGCACGGCGGCGAGCAATGAGCAGTTCTTC. Its protein product is CASSLIGTAASNEQFF.

The J gene is TRBJ1-5, the V gene TRBV18, with TRBD1 identical over 8 bases. CDR3 length: 16 amino acids. Germline CDR1 and CDR2: KGHSH and LQKENI. V dropped 4 bases and J dropped 2; count of bases not matched to a gene: 7. CDR3 nucleotide sequence: TGTGCCAGCTCACAACCAGGGGGCACGGGCAATCAGCCCCAGCATTTT. Translating gives CASSQPGGTGNQPQHF.

V gene TRBV13 combines with J gene TRBJ2-6, with 7 nucleotides matching TRBD1. This CDR3 has 16 amino acids. Trimming at V came to 3 bases and at J to 4 bases, leaving 6 bases not matched to a gene. In germline, CDR1 is PRHDT, CDR2 FYEKMQ (reference sequence). The CDR3 reads CASSFWGQSGANVLTF. Here the CDR3 DNA reads TGTGCCAGCAGCTTTTGGGGACAGTCCGGGGCCAACGTCCTGACTTTC.

The chain joins TRBV27 to TRBJ2-7; no clear D gene. Germline V gene sequence: CDR1 MNHEY, CDR2 SMNVEV (reference sequence). Trimming stripped 8 bases from V and 2 bases from J, with 22 bases between. The CDR3 has 16 residues. The CDR3 DNA sequence: TGTGCCAGCCAACCTTTCCCGGGTCTCTACGCCTACGAGCAGTACTTC. This sequence encodes CASQPFPGLYAYEQYF.

In DNA form, the CDR3 reads TGTGCCAGTAGTATATTCGGACAGAGGAACACCGGGGAGCTGTTTTTT. Its translation: CASSIFGQRNTGELFF. This chain uses TRBV19 with TRBJ2-2; possibly TRBD1 for D (6 bases). From germline, CDR1 is LNHDA and CDR2 SQIVND (reference sequence). V shed 2 bases and J shed 1 base, with 11 bases lying between them. The CDR3 is 16 residues long.

The genes are TRBV15 and TRBJ1-2; the match to TRBD1 covers 12 bases. In germline, CDR1 is LNHNV, CDR2 YYDKDF (reference sequence). The J segment lost 4 bases and the V segment lost 2 bases, leaving 11 bases of the junction unmatched. The length of the CDR3 is 18 residues. The CDR3 loop reads CATSRPVRDRGLSYGYTF. As DNA, the CDR3 is TGTGCCACCAGCAGACCCGTGCGGGACAGGGGGCTAAGCTATGGCTACACCTTC. The whole variable domain, filled in from reference TRBV15 and TRBJ1-2, reads DAMVIQNPRYQVTQFGKPVTLSCSQTLNHNVMYWYQQKSSQAPKLLFHYYDKDFNNEADTPDNFQSRRPNTSFCFLDIRSPGLGDTAMYLCATSRPVRDRGLSYGYTFGSGTRLTVV.

This chain links TRBV5-5 with TRBJ1-2, with no clear D. The CDR3 covers 13 residues. Germline V gene sequence: CDR1 SGHKS, CDR2 YYEKEE (reference sequence). Trimming took 0 bases from V and 2 from J, leaving 5 bases between them. CDR3 residues: CASSLAGNYGYTF. DNA of the CDR3: TGTGCCAGCAGCTTGGCGGGGAACTATGGCTACACCTTC. Full variable domain (rest looked up from reference TRBV5-5 and TRBJ1-2): DAGVTQSPTHLIKTRGQQVTLRCSPISGHKSVSWYQQVLGQGPQFIFQYYEKEERGRGNFPDRFSARQFPNYSSELNVNALLLGDSALYLCASSLAGNYGYTFGSGTRLTVV.

This chain uses TRBV6-1 with TRBJ1-5; tentatively, D is TRBD1 (6 bases). The V gene's germline CDR1 is MNHNS and CDR2 SASEGT. V was pared by 4 bases and J by 3 bases, with 19 bases between. The CDR3 is 17 residues long. The CDR3: CASSGQGWGAPNQPQHF. The DNA of the CDR3 is TGTGCCAGCAGTGGCCAAGGATGGGGGGCTCCCAATCAGCCCCAGCATTTT.

The table lists this clone with a count of one. The chain uses TRBV12-3 or TRBV12-4 and TRBJ1-5, with D maybe TRBD1 (6 bases). CDR3 length equals 13 residues. V dropped 4 bases and J dropped 6 bases, with 10 bases sitting between them. CDR3 in DNA: TGTGCCAGCAGTTCAGGGGAGGGTCAGCCCCAGCATTTT. This translates into CASSSGEGQPQHF.

The chain uses TRBV7-3 and TRBJ2-1; no definite D call. Per germline, CDR1 SGHTA and CDR2 FQGTGA. The V end lost 3 bases, the J end lost 0 bases, and 9 bases lay between the germline ends. The CDR3 has 15 amino acids. CDR3 sequence reads: CASSFAPSSYNEQFF. The CDR3 DNA is TGTGCCAGCAGCTTCGCACCGAGCTCCTACAATGAGCAGTTCTTC.